One sample yielded the 7 T cell receptor beta chains listed below, sequenced in a study of T cells after posttransplantation cyclophosphamide. Here immunoSEQ multiplex PCR was the method, and the copy in TCRdb shows in-frame clones only, minus some. The repertoire consists of approximately 22,000 clones, with around 73% occurring once and the leading ten covering about 0.7%. Sequencing input: memory CD4+ T cells sorted from PBMCs. These receptors were obtained from a woman aged 55-70 years in good health, CMV-negative, and a related stem cell transplant donor.

The chain links TRBV11-3 to TRBJ2-2, with D tentatively TRBD2 (5 bases). The CDR3 is 14 residues long. V shed 2 bases and J shed 2 bases, with 6 bases lying between them. Germline values: CDR1 SGHNT, CDR2 YENEEA. In DNA, the CDR3 is TGTGCCAGCAGCTTACGGGGAAACACCGGGGAGCTGTTTTTT. It is translated as CASSLRGNTGELFF.

The rearrangement joins TRBV6-5 to TRBJ2-7; TRBD1 is a possible D gene (6 bases). Germline CDR1 is MNHEY and CDR2 is SVGAGI. The CDR3 covers 14 residues. Deletions cut 2 bases from V and 2 bases from J, with 10 bases between. In nucleotides, the CDR3 is TGTGCCAGCAGTTACAACAGGGAACCCTACGAGCAGTACTTC. Its translation is CASSYNREPYEQYF.

This chain links TRBV7-9 with TRBJ1-3, with 9 bases aligning to TRBD1. V dropped 4 bases and J dropped 0; count of bases not matched to a gene: 4. Germline V lookup: CDR1 SEHNR, CDR2 FQNEAQ (reference sequence). The CDR3 loop spans 16 amino acids. In DNA, the CDR3 is TGTGCCAGCAGCTCAGGACAGGGGCTCTCTGGAAACACCATATATTTT. It translates to CASSSGQGLSGNTIYF.

The rearrangement joins TRBV2 to TRBJ1-6; no clear D gene. Trimming removed 8 bases at V and 6 bases at J, with 11 bases between. This CDR3 has 13 amino acids. In germline, CDR1 is SNHLY, CDR2 FYNNEI. The CDR3 bases are TGTGCCAGCGGACGGGGTTCTAATTCACCCCTCCACTTT. Its translation: CASGRGSNSPLHF.

This clone appeared a few times. The gene calls are TRBV2 and TRBJ1-1; TRBD1 agrees at 8 bases. J was trimmed by 1 base and V by 7 bases; bases with no gene match: 2. Germline-derived CDR1 and CDR2 are SNHLY and FYNNEI. The CDR3 is 13 residues long. CDR3 in amino acids: CASTDRENTEAFF. The CDR3 nucleotides are TGTGCCAGCACGGACAGGGAGAACACTGAAGCTTTCTTT.

V usage is TRBV10-1 and J usage is TRBJ1-5; TRBD1 might be the D (6 bases). The V and J ends lost 9 bases and 9 bases respectively, with 15 bases between them. This CDR3 is built from 12 residues. Germline V CDR1 and CDR2: WNHNN, SYGVQD (reference sequence). The CDR3 nucleotides read TGCGCCAGGGGGACACCTGGTGGGCCCCAGCATTTT. This codes for CARGTPGGPQHF.

V gene TRBV7-8 combines with J gene TRBJ2-2; 7 bases are a match to TRBD1. V shed 4 bases, J shed 1 base, and the junction held 15 bases outside the gene matches. Germline V lookup: CDR1 SGHVS, CDR2 FQNEAQ. This CDR3 has 19 residues. This CDR3 reads CASSSWYVGDSKNTGELFF. As DNA, the CDR3 is TGTGCCAGCAGCTCCTGGTACGTTGGGGACAGCAAGAACACCGGGGAGCTGTTTTTT.